The next 19 T cell receptor beta chains were all read from a single sample in a study of T cell responses to AZD1222 COVID-19 vaccine. Libraries were prepared by immunoSEQ multiplex PCR; TCRdb keeps only in-frame clonotypes and omits some of them. This table has about 94,000 clones, roughly 85% appearing once. Sequences were derived from peripheral blood, sampled 28 days after the second AZD1222 dose. The receptor source for this set is an adult who received the AZD1222 COVID-19 vaccine.

This rearrangement joins TRBV7-2 to TRBJ1-1; D gene uncertain. Germline values: CDR1 SGHTA, CDR2 FQGNSA. Trimming cost V 1 base and J 1 base, with 7 bases left between them. The CDR3 length is 14 residues. This CDR3 is CASSLGRENTEAFF. Written as DNA, the CDR3 is TGTGCCAGCAGCTTAGGTCGGGAGAACACTGAAGCTTTCTTT. The whole variable domain, filled in from reference TRBV7-2 and TRBJ1-1, reads GAGVSQSPSNKVTEKGKDVELRCDPISGHTALYWYRQSLGQGLEFLIYFQGNSAPDKSGLPSDRFSAERTGGSVSTLTIQRTQQEDSAVYLCASSLGRENTEAFFGQGTRLTVV.

The gene calls are TRBV9 and TRBJ1-1; 7 bases are shared with TRBD1. The CDR3 extends over 15 amino acids. Germline loops: CDR1 SGDLS, CDR2 YYNGEE. With 2 bases clipped from V and 2 bases from J, the junction kept 6 bases outside the gene matches. The CDR3 DNA follows: TGTGCCAGCAGCGTCCAGGGGGGCTCCAACACTGAAGCTTTCTTT. This encodes CASSVQGGSNTEAFF.

This clone has more than one count but fewer than ten. The chain has TRBV29-1 and TRBJ2-1; D may correspond to TRBD1 or TRBD2 (5 bases each). The CDR3 is 14 amino acids. Looked up from germline, CDR1 is SQVTM and CDR2 is ANQGSEA. The germline V and J ends were trimmed by 5 bases and 5 bases, with 16 bases remaining between them. Here the CDR3 reads CSVLGAAVNNEQFF. Written as DNA, the CDR3 is TGCAGCGTTCTCGGGGCGGCAGTCAACAATGAGCAGTTCTTC.

The chain uses TRBV12-3 or TRBV12-4 and TRBJ1-4; no firm D call. The CDR3 has 12 residues. The V and J ends lost 6 bases and 5 bases respectively, with 7 bases between them. CDR3 DNA: TGTGCCAGCAGCCAGCTAAATGAAAAACTGTTTTTT. This gives the protein CASSQLNEKLFF.

V usage is TRBV5-1 and J usage is TRBJ1-2, with 8 bases fitting TRBD1. Per the germline V gene, CDR1 is SGHRS and CDR2 is YFSETQ. Trimming removed 3 bases from V and 8 bases from J; junction bases left unmatched: 18. The CDR3 totals 17 residues. Here the CDR3 DNA reads TGCGCCAGCAGCTCACACATCGACAGGGGTGAGCGTAGAGGCTACACCTTC. It is translated as CASSSHIDRGERRGYTF.

The chain uses TRBV19 and TRBJ1-5; D may be TRBD1 (6 bases). The CDR3 is 13 amino acids. Trimming removed 5 bases at V and 10 bases at J, with 15 bases between. Germline assignment: CDR1 LNHDA and CDR2 SQIVND (reference sequence). The CDR3 DNA follows: TGTGCCAGTAGTCCGGGACACCCGGGTCCCCAGCATTTT. Its protein product is CASSPGHPGPQHF.

The genes are TRBV4-3 and TRBJ1-5, with TRBD1 identical over 11 bases. V gave up 3 bases and J gave up 15 bases; unmatched junction bases: 10. The CDR3 totals 14 residues. CDR1 is LGHNA and CDR2 is YSLEER in the germline V gene. CDR3 coding DNA: TGCGCCAGCAGCCAGGGGACAGGGGGAGTTCCTCGGCATTTT. Translated: CASSQGTGGVPRHF.

The V and J genes are TRBV6-6 and TRBJ2-7; D is unresolved. CDR1 and CDR2 (germline): MNHNY, SVGAGI (reference sequence). V was shortened by 2 bases and J by 2 bases, with 7 bases between the two germline ends. CDR3 length equals 13 residues. The CDR3 is CASSYAETYEQYF. The CDR3 region has the DNA TGTGCCAGCAGTTACGCCGAAACCTACGAGCAGTACTTC.

The chain combines TRBV12-3 or TRBV12-4 with TRBJ1-4; D is ambiguous. Trimming removed 6 bases from V and 8 bases from J, with 13 bases in between. CDR3 length equals 13 residues. CDR3 sequence reads: CASSHQNWEKLFF. For the CDR3, the DNA is TGTGCCAGCAGCCACCAGAATTGGGAAAAACTGTTTTTT.

This clone was found a few times. The V gene is TRBV28, the J gene TRBJ2-2, with 8 bases aligning to TRBD2. Germline V lookup: CDR1 MDHEN, CDR2 SYDVKM. J gave up 9 bases and V 8 bases, and 14 bases lay outside the gene matches. The CDR3 consists of 15 residues. The CDR3 reads CASFKGLVPIRELFF. The CDR3 nucleotides are TGTGCCAGCTTTAAGGGACTAGTGCCTATCCGGGAGCTGTTTTTT.

The chain couples TRBV27 to TRBJ1-5, with D unresolved. Germline-derived CDR1 and CDR2 are MNHEY and SMNVEV (reference sequence). The germline V and J ends were trimmed by 2 bases and 2 bases, with 7 bases remaining between them. The CDR3 is 14 residues long. The CDR3 DNA sequence: TGTGCCAGCAGTTTAACGGAGGGCAATCAGCCCCAGCATTTT. Translation: CASSLTEGNQPQHF.

About this clone itself: The junction departs from germline at one end; a sequencing error may be responsible. The rearrangement links TRBV6-5 to TRBJ2-1, with 7 bases fitting TRBD1. The CDR3 is made up of 13 amino acids. CDR1 and CDR2 from the germline V gene are MNHEY and SVGAGI. CDR3 bases: TGTGCCAGCAGTTACAATGGACAGGAGGTCACGGTCTTC. It translates to CASSYNGQEVTVF.

This chain joins TRBV6-2 or TRBV6-3 and TRBJ2-5; D not resolved. Trimming stripped 4 bases from V and 4 bases from J, with 13 bases between. Germline V CDR1 and CDR2: MNHEY, SVGEGT. There are 14 residues in the CDR3. The CDR3 DNA reads TGTGCCAGCAGTTTCCCCCTGCGTCGAGAGACCCAGTACTTC. This sequence encodes CASSFPLRRETQYF.

The chain joins TRBV6-5 to TRBJ1-3; D remains ambiguous. The germline gives CDR1 MNHEY, CDR2 SVGAGI. V was pared by 6 bases and J by 4 bases, with 7 bases between. The CDR3 covers 12 residues. CDR3 nucleotides: TGTGCCAGCAGACCAACGGGAAACACCATATATTTT. It codes for CASRPTGNTIYF.

The CDR3 coding sequence is TGCGCCAGCAGCGCCGGGGGAACAGGGATCGGCGAGCAGTACTTC. Translated: CASSAGGTGIGEQYF. The genes are TRBV5-1 and TRBJ2-7; D is tentatively TRBD1 or TRBD2 (6 bases each). The germline V and J ends were trimmed by 4 bases and 6 bases, with 20 bases remaining between them. Germline lookup yields CDR1 SGHRS and CDR2 YFSETQ. CDR3 size: 15 residues.

The V and J genes are TRBV9 and TRBJ1-6, with 9 bases that match TRBD1. CDR1 and CDR2 from the germline V gene are SGDLS and YYNGEE. The trim removed 3 bases at V and 7 bases at J, leaving 5 bases unmatched. This CDR3 region has 15 residues. CDR3 coding DNA: TGTGCCAGCAGCGAGGGGACAGGGAGCAATTCACCCCTCCACTTT. Translation: CASSEGTGSNSPLHF. The variable domain in full, with the rest retrieved from reference TRBV9 and TRBJ1-6, is DSGVTQTPKHLITATGQRVTLRCSPRSGDLSVYWYQQSLDQGLQFLIQYYNGEERAKGNILERFSAQQFPDLHSELNLSSLELGDSALYFCASSEGTGSNSPLHFGNGTRLTVT.

This clone was found once. The chain couples TRBV11-2 to TRBJ2-7, with 8 bases matching TRBD2. V lost 4 bases to trimming and J lost 0 bases; unmatched junction nucleotides: 11. Per the germline V gene, CDR1 is SGHAT and CDR2 is FQNNGV. CDR3 length: 17 amino acids. The CDR3 is CASSSLGVAGSSYEQYF. The CDR3 coding sequence is TGTGCCAGCAGCTCGCTGGGAGTAGCGGGGTCCTCCTACGAGCAGTACTTC.

The rearrangement joins TRBV7-2 to TRBJ2-3; D gene ambiguous. Germline CDR1 SGHTA, CDR2 FQGNSA. The CDR3 covers 12 residues. Trimming removed 5 bases from V and 3 bases from J, with 6 bases in between. CDR3 loop: CASSQYTDTQYF. The CDR3 bases are TGTGCCAGCAGCCAATATACAGATACGCAGTATTTT.

V gene TRBV9 combines with J gene TRBJ2-1, with 12 positions matching TRBD2. J gave up 9 bases and V 4 bases, and 8 bases lay outside the gene matches. This CDR3 is built from 15 residues. The germline CDR1 and CDR2 sequences are SGDLS and YYNGEE. The CDR3, as DNA: TGTGCCAGCAGCTTCCTAGCGGGGGGGCCTGGTGAGCAGTTCTTC. This encodes CASSFLAGGPGEQFF.